The TCR beta chain under discussion was sequenced for a study of blood T cell repertoires in COVID-19 (dated by TCRdb to the early 2020s). Some background on the complete study: Collaborator samples came from the United States, Italy and Spain and covered acute and convalescent phases of COVID-19. The prospective study material was composed of cDNA or gDNA derived from T cells, B-cell-depleted T cells, or PBMCs. Subjects who had been exposed to COVID-19, were actively infected with it, or had recovered from it provided the deeply sampled blood TCRbeta repertoires that made up the dataset. The repertoires were released in a freely available public database intended as a resource for research on the immune response to SARS-CoV-2. Samples came from the ongoing ImmuneRACE study (first 160 participants) plus 1,254 subjects from 6 global collaborators. A de-identified subject ID, COVID-19 status, age in years and sex were almost always included in the sample metadata. Where HLA class I and class II types were available, the types were taken from metadata supplied by the sample provider, not from assay-based typing. Overall results and qualifications from the work: The quantity of clinical and demographic metadata differed by source and by participant and was supplied without curation.

A word on this clone: What this receptor recognizes is not known. Base qualities are not recorded, but no much larger clone differs from it by a single base.

TCRbeta CDR3 regions were amplified from genomic DNA using the immunoSEQ Assay, a bias-controlled multiplex PCR. Processing in the source paper ran as follows. Within the assay, amplification of reference gene primers was used to estimate how many nucleated cells each sample contained. To quantify the absolute abundance of each unique TCRbeta CDR3 rearrangement, sequence reads were collapsed and filtered. For each sample, productive Simpson clonality was calculated by taking the square root of Simpson's diversity index across productive rearrangements. TCRdb re-hosts the immuneACCESS table, in-frame sequences only. Its copies lack some clones; in the studies checked, an unresolved V gene accounts for under half of them, and the cause for the rest is not known. V, J and clone size are those of that table, while D and trimming were read from the DNA. Within this sample are several thousand clones, with around 86% of them counted one time only. The ten largest clones take up roughly a tenth of the sample.

Whole blood was collected in K2EDTA tubes by collaborating institutions according to the institutions' own protocols. For TCRbeta analysis, collaborator samples were shipped as frozen whole blood, as isolated PBMCs, or as DNA extracted from either sample type. CDR1 and CDR2 are read off the germline V gene as SGHVS and FQNEAQ. The CDR3 goes from the cysteine to the phenylalanine over 15 residues. The kept DNA is CDR3 alone, 45 bases in frame from the first base. V lost 4 bases and J lost 3 bases, and the count of bases not matched to a germline gene is 5. Sequenced: peripheral blood. This clonotype was sampled from a human donor with active COVID-19. The donor label of this sample is uncertain. The chain employs TRBV7-8 and TRBJ1-5; 8 middle bases align to TRBD1. The nucleotide sequence reads TGTGCCAGCAGCTCAGGGGGCGCCTACAATCAGCCCCAGCATTTT. It specifies CASSSGGAYNQPQHF.